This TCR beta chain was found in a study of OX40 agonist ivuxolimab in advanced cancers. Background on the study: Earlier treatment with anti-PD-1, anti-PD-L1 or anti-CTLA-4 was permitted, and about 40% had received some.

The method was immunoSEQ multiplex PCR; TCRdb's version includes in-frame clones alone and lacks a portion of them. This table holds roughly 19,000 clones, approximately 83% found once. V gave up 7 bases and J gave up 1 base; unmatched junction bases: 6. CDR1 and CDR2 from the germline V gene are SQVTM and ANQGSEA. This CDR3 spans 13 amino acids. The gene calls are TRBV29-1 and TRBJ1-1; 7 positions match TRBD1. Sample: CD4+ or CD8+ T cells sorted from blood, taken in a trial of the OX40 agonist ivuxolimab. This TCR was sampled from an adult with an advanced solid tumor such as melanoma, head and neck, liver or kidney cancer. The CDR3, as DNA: TGCAGCGCCAAACAGGGGAGGAACACTGAAGCTTTCTTT. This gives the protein CSAKQGRNTEAFF.